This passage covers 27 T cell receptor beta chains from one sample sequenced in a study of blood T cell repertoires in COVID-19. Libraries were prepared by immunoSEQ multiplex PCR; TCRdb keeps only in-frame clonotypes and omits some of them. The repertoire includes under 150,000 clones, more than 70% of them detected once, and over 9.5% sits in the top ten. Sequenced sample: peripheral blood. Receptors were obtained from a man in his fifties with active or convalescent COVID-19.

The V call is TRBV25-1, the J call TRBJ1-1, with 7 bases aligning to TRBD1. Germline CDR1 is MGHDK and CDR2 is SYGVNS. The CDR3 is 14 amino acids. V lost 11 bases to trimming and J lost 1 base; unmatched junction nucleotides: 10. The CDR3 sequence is CALTGRSQNTEAFF. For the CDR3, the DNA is TGTGCCCTGACAGGGCGGAGTCAGAACACTGAAGCTTTCTTT.

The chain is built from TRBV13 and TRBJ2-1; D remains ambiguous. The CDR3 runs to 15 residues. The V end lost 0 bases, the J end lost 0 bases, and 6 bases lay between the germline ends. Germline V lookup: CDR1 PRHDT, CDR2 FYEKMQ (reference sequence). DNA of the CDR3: TGTGCCAGCAGCTTAGGGAGGAGCTCCTACAATGAGCAGTTCTTC. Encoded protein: CASSLGRSSYNEQFF.

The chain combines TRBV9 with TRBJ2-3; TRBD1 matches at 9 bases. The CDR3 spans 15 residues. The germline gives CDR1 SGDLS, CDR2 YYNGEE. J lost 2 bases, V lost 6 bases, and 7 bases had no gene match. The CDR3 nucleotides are TGTGCCAGCACCGTGGGGGACAGGGTCACAGATACGCAGTATTTT. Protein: CASTVGDRVTDTQYF.

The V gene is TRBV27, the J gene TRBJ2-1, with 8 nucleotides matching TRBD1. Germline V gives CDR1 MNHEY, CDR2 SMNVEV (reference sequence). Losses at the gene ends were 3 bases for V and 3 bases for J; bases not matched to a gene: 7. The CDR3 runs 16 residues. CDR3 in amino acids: CASSFLGGQVYNEQFF. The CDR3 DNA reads TGTGCCAGCAGTTTTCTGGGGGGACAGGTCTACAATGAGCAGTTCTTC.

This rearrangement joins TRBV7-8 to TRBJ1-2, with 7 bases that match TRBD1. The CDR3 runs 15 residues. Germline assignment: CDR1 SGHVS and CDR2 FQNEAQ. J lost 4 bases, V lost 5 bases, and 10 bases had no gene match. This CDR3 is CASSARQGEVYGYTF. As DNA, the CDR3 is TGTGCCAGCAGCGCTCGACAGGGAGAGGTCTATGGCTACACCTTC.

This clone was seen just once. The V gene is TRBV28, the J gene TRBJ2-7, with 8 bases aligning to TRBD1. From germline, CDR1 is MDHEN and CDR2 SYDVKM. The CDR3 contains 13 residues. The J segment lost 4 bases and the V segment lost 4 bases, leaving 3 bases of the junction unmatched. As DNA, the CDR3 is TGTGCCAGCAGTTGGGACAGGAGATACGAGCAGTACTTC. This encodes CASSWDRRYEQYF.

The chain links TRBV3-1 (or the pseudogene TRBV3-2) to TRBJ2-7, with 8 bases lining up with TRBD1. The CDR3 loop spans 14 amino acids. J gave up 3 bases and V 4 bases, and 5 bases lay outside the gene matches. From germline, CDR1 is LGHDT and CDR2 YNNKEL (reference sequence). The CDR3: CASSPSDRVYEQYF. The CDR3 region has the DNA TGTGCCAGCAGCCCCTCGGACAGGGTCTACGAGCAGTACTTC.

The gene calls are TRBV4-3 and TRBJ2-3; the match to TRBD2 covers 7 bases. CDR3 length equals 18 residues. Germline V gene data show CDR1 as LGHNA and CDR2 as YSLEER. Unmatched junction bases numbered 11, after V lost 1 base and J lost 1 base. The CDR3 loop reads CASSQGGGGGTGTDTQYF. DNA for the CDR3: TGCGCCAGCAGCCAAGGGGGGGGAGGAGGGACTGGCACAGATACGCAGTATTTT.

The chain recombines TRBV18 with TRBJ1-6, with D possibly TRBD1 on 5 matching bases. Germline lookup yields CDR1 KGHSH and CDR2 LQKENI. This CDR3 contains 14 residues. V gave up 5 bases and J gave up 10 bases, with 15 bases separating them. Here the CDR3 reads CASSSNTGNSPLHF. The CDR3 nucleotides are TGTGCCAGCTCATCCAATACAGGAAACTCACCCCTCCACTTT.

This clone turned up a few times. CDR3 DNA: TGCGCCAGCAGTGACGGGCTAGCGGGAGTCGCGTACAATGAGCAGTTCTTC. Protein sequence: CASSDGLAGVAYNEQFF. The chain employs TRBV10-1 and TRBJ2-1; 10 nucleotides align to TRBD2. The CDR3 runs 17 residues. V shed 3 bases and J 4 bases; nucleotides not matched to a gene: 9. Per the germline V gene, CDR1 is WNHNN and CDR2 is SYGVQD (reference sequence).

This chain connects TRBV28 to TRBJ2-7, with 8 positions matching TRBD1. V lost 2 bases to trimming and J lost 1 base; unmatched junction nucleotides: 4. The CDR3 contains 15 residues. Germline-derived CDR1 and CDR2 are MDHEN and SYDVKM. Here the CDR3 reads CASSLMGDRSYEQYF. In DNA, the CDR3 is TGTGCCAGCAGTTTAATGGGGGACAGGTCCTACGAGCAGTACTTC.

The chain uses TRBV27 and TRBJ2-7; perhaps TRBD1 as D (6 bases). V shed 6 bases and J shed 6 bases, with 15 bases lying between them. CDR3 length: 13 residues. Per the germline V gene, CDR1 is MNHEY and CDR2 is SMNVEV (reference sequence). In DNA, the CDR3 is TGTGCCAGCAGGCCCCTACAGGGTTCCGAGCAGTACTTC. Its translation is CASRPLQGSEQYF.

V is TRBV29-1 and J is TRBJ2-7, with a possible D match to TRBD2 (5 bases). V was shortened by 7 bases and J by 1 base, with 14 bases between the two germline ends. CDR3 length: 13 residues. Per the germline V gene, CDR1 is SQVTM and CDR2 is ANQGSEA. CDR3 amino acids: CSASGGRSYEQYF. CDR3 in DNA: TGCAGCGCCTCAGGCGGGCGTTCCTACGAGCAGTACTTC.

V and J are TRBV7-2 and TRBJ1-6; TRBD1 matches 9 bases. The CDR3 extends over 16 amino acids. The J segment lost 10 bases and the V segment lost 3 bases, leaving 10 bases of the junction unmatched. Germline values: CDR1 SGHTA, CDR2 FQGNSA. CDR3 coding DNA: TGTGCCAGCAGCTTCACCGGGACAGGGCTTGGCTCACCCCTCCACTTT. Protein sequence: CASSFTGTGLGSPLHF.

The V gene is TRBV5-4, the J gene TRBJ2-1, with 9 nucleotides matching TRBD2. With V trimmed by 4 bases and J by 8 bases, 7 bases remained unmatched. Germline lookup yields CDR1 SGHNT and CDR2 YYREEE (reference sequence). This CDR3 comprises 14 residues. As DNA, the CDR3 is TGTGCCAGCAGCCCTGGGACTAGCCCCCATGAGCAGTTCTTC. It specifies CASSPGTSPHEQFF.

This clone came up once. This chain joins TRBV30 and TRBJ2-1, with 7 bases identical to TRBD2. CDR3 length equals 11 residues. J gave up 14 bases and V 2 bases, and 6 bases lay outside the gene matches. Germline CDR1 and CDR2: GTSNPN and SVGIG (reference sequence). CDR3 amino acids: CAWSRLADEFF. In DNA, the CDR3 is TGTGCCTGGAGTAGACTAGCCGATGAGTTCTTC.

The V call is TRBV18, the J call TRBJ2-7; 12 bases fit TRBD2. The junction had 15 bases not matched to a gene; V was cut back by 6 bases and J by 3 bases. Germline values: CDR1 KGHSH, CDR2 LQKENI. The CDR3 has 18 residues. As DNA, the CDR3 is TGTGCCAGCTCCCGAGTCGGACTAGCGGGATCCCCAGGCTACGAGCAGTACTTC. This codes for CASSRVGLAGSPGYEQYF.

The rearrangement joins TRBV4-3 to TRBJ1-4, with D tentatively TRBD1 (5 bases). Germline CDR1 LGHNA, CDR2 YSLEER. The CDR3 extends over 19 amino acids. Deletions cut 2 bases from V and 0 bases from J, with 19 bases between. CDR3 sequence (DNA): TGCGCCAGCAGCCAATCCTTTCCCGGGACTACAGCAACTAATGAAAAACTGTTTTTT. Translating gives CASSQSFPGTTATNEKLFF.

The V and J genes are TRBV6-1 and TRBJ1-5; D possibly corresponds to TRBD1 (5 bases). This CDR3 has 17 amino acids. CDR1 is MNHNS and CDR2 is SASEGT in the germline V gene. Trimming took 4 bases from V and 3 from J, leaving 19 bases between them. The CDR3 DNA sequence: TGTGCCAGCAGTGCTAACCCAGGGTGGCGAGCCAATCAGCCCCAGCATTTT. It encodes CASSANPGWRANQPQHF.

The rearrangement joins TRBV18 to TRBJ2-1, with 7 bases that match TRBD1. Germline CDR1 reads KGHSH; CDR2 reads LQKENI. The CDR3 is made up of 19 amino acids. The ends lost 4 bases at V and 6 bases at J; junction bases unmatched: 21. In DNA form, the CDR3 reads TGTGCCAGCTCACGAGGGCACGGGGACAGCCTTGAGTTGATCAATGAGCAGTTCTTC. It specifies CASSRGHGDSLELINEQFF.

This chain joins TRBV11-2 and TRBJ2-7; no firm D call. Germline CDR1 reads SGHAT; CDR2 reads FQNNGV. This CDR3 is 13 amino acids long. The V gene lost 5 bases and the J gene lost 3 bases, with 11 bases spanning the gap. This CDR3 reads CASSTQPGYEQYF. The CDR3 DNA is TGTGCCAGCAGCACCCAACCGGGCTACGAGCAGTACTTC. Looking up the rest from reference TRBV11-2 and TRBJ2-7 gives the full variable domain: EAGVAQSPRYKIIEKRQSVAFWCNPISGHATLYWYQQILGQGPKLLIQFQNNGVVDDSQLPKDRFSAERLKGVDSTLKIQPAKLEDSAVYLCASSTQPGYEQYFGPGTRLTVT.

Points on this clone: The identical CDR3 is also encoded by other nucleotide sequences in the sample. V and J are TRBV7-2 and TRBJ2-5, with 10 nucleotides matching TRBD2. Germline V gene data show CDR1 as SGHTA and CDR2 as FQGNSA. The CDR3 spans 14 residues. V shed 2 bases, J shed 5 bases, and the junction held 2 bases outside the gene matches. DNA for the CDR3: TGTGCCAGCAGCTTAAGCGGGAGGGGGGAGACCCAGTACTTC. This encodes CASSLSGRGETQYF.

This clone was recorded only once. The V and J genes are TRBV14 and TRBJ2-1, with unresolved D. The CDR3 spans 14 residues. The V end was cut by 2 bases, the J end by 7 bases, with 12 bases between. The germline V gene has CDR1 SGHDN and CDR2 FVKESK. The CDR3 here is CASSQTQVLNEQFF. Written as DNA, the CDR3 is TGTGCCAGCAGCCAAACGCAGGTTTTGAATGAGCAGTTCTTC.

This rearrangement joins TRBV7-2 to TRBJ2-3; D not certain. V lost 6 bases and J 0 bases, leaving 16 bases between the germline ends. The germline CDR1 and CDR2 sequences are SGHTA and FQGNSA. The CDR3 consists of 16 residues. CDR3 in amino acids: CASSSPMTPSTDTQYF. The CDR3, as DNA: TGTGCCAGCAGTTCCCCCATGACTCCTAGCACAGATACGCAGTATTTT.

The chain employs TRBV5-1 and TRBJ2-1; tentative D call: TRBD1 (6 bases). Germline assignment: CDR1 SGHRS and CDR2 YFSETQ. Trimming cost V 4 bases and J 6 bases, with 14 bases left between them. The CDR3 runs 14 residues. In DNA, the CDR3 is TGCGCCAGCAGCATCCGGGACAACCCCAATGAGCAGTTCTTC. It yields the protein CASSIRDNPNEQFF.

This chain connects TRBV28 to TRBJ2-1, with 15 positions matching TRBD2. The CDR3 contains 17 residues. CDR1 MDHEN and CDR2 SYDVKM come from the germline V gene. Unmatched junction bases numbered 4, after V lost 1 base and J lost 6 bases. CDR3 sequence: CASSLSGTSGRINEQFF. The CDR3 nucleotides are TGTGCCAGCAGTTTATCGGGGACTAGCGGGAGGATCAATGAGCAGTTCTTC.

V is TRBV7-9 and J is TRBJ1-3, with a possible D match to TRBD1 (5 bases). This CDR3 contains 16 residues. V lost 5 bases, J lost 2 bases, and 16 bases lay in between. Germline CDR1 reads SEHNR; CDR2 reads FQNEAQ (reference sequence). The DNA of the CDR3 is TGTGCCAGCAGCAGGTCAGAAGGGGCCCCTGGAAACACCATATATTTT. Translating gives CASSRSEGAPGNTIYF.